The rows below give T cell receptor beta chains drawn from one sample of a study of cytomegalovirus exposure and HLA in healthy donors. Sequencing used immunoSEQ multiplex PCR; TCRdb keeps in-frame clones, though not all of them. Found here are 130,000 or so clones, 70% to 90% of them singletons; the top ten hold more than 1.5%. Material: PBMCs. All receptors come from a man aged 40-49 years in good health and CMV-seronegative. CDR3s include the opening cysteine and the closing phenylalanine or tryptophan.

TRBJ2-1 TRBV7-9 CASSQLMAGDTEQFF
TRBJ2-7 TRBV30 CAWSRREGPYEQYF
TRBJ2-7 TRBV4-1 CASSQESQVGGYEQYF
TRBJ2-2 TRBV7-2 CASSGDRDATGELFF
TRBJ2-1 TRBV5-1 CASSFLAGALNEQFF
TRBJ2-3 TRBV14 CASSLFRGRDTQYF
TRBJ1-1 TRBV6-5 CASSYALGQDTEAFF
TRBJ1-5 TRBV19 CATVQGANQPQHF
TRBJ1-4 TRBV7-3 CASSGRGGNEKLFF
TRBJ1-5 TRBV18 CASSPPGRGSNRPQHF
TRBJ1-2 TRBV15 CATSREGALGYTF
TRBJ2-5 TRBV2 CASMGQSGETQYF
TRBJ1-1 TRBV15 CATSREGSRTFF
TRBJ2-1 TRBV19 CATNKGQVGNNEQFF
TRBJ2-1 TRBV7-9 CASRPTPEEEQFF
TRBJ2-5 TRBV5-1 CASSSQGIQETQYF
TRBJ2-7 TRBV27 CASSYGTGAYEQYF
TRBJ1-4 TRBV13 CASSLFGQSNEKLFF
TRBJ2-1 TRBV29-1 CSVETAGGSYNEQFF
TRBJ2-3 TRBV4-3 CASSQVTRGLAPGTDTQYF
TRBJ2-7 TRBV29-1 CSAYLGGSYEQYF
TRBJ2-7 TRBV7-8 CASSLGGDEQYF
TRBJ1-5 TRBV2 CASSSSVGNQPQHF
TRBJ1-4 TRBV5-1 CASSFARDTINEKLFF
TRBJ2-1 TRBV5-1 CASSSRMSEQFF
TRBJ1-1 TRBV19 CASSTAGGGTEAFF
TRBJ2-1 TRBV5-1 CASSFGLAGGRTYNEQFF
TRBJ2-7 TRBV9 CASSVGSDPHSYEQYF
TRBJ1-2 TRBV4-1 CASSQDAAGDDGYTF
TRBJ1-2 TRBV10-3 CAAQGSGYGYTF
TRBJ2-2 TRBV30 CAWSLNTGELFF
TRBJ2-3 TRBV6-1 CASSEAGLAATQYF
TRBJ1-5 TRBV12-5 CASGRTQTNQPQHF
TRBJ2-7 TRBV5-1 CASSSTSGSSYEQYF
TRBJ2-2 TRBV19 CASSISGTNTGELFF
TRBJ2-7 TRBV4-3 CASSQDRGGGSYEQYF
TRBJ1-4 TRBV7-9 CASSLRYRDGKLFF
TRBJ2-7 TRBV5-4 CASSSGQGEQYF
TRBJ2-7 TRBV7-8 CASSLALQGGYEQYF
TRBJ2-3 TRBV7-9 CASSLVPRTVGDTQYF
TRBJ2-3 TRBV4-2 CASSQIAGAGDTQYF
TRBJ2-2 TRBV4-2 CASSPMSQQGNTGELFF
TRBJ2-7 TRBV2 CASRGRDEQYF
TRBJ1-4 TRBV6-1 CASTGNEKLFF
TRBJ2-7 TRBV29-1 CSVEDQQAKDYEQYF
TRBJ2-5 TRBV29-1 CSVELVGSGRRWGETQYF
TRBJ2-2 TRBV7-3 CASSPLAGVKAGELFF
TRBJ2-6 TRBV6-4 CASSDVTSGANVLTF
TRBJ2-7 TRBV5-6 CASSLWGPDRTYEQYF
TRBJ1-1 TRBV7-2 CASSLAPLDRGLNTEAFF
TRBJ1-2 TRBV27 CASSLSGTGGAGYTF
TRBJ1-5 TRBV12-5 CASGFAGSQPQHF
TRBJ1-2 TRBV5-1 CASSLGTGGYGYTF